Listed below are T cell receptor beta chains from one sample, sequenced in a study of vaccination and CD4 T cells after COVID-19. MiXCR, run by TCRdb on the PCR reads, gives a single entry per CDR3 protein. The repertoire holds about 25,000 distinct CDR3 sequences, with around 49% as singletons. No antigen is known for these receptors. The specimen sequenced was CD4+ T cells from blood, cultured in vitro. These receptors all come from a human donor who had recovered from COVID-19. Each CDR3 is given with its conserved first and last residue. D genes are given only for firm matches. Clone size is stated in some rows and not others, as once, few, many or a class when expanded.

abundance	v_gene	j_gene	d_gene	CDR3nt	CDR3aa
NA	TRBV7-2	TRBJ1-2	NA	TGTGCCAGCAGCCCGGCCTTGGTGGTAGATGGCTACACCTTC	CASSPALVVDGYTF
NA	TRBV19	TRBJ2-1	NA	TGTGCCAGTAGCGCCGTACAGGGAATTAGAGACAATGAGCAGTTCTTC	CASSAVQGIRDNEQFF
few	TRBV27	TRBJ2-3	NA	TGTGCCAGCAGCCGTTGGGACGTAGACACAGATACGCAGTATTTT	CASSRWDVDTDTQYF
NA	TRBV4-1	TRBJ1-3	NA	TGCGCCAGCAGCCAAGATCACACGGGACGGAGAACAAGCTCTGGAAACACCATATATTTT	CASSQDHTGRRTSSGNTIYF
NA	TRBV4-2	TRBJ2-1	TRBD2	TGTGCCAGCAGCCGAAAAGCGGGGGGTGTGGGCAATGAGCAGTTCTTC	CASSRKAGGVGNEQFF
NA	TRBV6-5	TRBJ1-4	NA	TGTGCCAGCAGTTACTCTTATCGGAATGAAAAACTGTTTTTT	CASSYSYRNEKLFF
few	TRBV15	TRBJ2-6	NA	TGTGCCACCAGCAGAGATTGGATAGGAATTGGAGCCTCTGGGGCCAACGTCCTGACTTTC	CATSRDWIGIGASGANVLTF
NA	TRBV20-1	TRBJ2-2	TRBD2	TGCAGTGCTAGAAGGACTAGCGGGAGGGCCGGGGAGCTGTTTTTT	CSARRTSGRAGELFF
NA	TRBV4-2	TRBJ1-1	NA	TGTGCCAGCAGCCAAGTGACCCGAGGTGGCACTGAAGCTTTCTTT	CASSQVTRGGTEAFF
few	TRBV2	TRBJ1-5	TRBD1	TGTGCCAGCAGCCTTAGCCGGACAGGGGGAAGCCAGCCCCAGCATTTT	CASSLSRTGGSQPQHF
few	TRBV25-1	TRBJ1-6	NA	TGTGCCAGCAGTGAATGGGAAGATAATTCACCCCTCCACTTT	CASSEWEDNSPLHF
NA	TRBV19	TRBJ2-7	NA	TGTGCCAGTAGTATAGGGGAAGAAAGTTGGCAGTACTTC	CASSIGEESWQYF
NA	TRBV20-1	TRBJ1-1	TRBD1	TGCAGTGTTAGGACAGGGGAAACTGAAGCTTTCTTT	CSVRTGETEAFF
few	TRBV6-4	TRBJ2-2	NA	TGTGCCAGCAGTGTAGAGCAGAACACCGGGGAGCTGTTTTTT	CASSVEQNTGELFF
NA	TRBV2	TRBJ1-2	NA	TGTGCCAGCACATATAGGACAGACATTAACTATGGCTACACCTTC	CASTYRTDINYGYTF
NA	TRBV2	TRBJ1-2	NA	TGTGCCAGCAGTGATGGGGCAGGGGCGAACTATGTTGGCTACACCTTC	CASSDGAGANYVGYTF
few	TRBV2	TRBJ1-6	NA	TGTGCCAGCAGTGAAGGGTGGGGGCGCGATTCACCCCTCCACTTT	CASSEGWGRDSPLHF
NA	TRBV10-3	TRBJ2-7	TRBD1	TGTGCCATCAGTGAGTCGGGACAGGGGGCCACCTACGAGCAGTACTTC	CAISESGQGATYEQYF
few	TRBV6-5	TRBJ1-6	NA	TGTGCCAGCAGTTACTCGAAACAGGGTGGGAATTCACCCCTCCACTTT	CASSYSKQGGNSPLHF
NA	TRBV7-9	TRBJ2-5	NA	TGTGCCAGCAGCTCGCTGTGGGGGGAGACCCAGTACTTC	CASSSLWGETQYF
once	TRBV6-1	TRBJ2-7	NA	TGTGCCAGCAGTCCTAATCTAGCGTACCGAAGCTCCTACGAGCAGTACTTC	CASSPNLAYRSSYEQYF
NA	TRBV15	TRBJ1-4	NA	TGTGCCACCAGCAGAGATCGGGGCGCAAATGAAAAACTGTTTTTT	CATSRDRGANEKLFF
NA	TRBV7-9	TRBJ2-7	NA	TGTGCCAGCAGAGCTACAGAGAAGTCCTACGAGCAGTACTTC	CASRATEKSYEQYF
NA	TRBV20-1	TRBJ1-6	TRBD1	TGCAGTGCTAGAGAAAACAGGGGGATTAGGGGTAGTTCACCCCTCCACTTT	CSARENRGIRGSSPLHF
NA	TRBV11-3	TRBJ2-7	TRBD2	TGTGCCAGCAGCTTAGCCGCGGGAGACAACCTACCGGCCTCCTACGAGCAGTACTTC	CASSLAAGDNLPASYEQYF
NA	TRBV28	TRBJ1-1	NA	TGTGCCAGCAGACCTTACGAGGAGAACACTGAAGCTTTCTTT	CASRPYEENTEAFF
few	TRBV20-1	TRBJ2-1	NA	TGCAGTGCTAGAGAAACGGGTCACTCCTACAATGAGCAGTTCTTC	CSARETGHSYNEQFF
NA	TRBV29-1	TRBJ1-2	NA	TGCAGCCAATGGACAGACAACTATGGCTACACCTTC	CSQWTDNYGYTF
NA	TRBV19	TRBJ2-1	NA	TGTGCCAGTAGTGTCGCTGCTAGAGGAAACAATGAGCAGTTCTTC	CASSVAARGNNEQFF
NA	TRBV7-9	TRBJ2-3	TRBD1	TGTGCCAGCAGCTTGGCCCGAGGGGGCAGGTGGACAGATACGCAGTATTTT	CASSLARGGRWTDTQYF
few	TRBV12-3/TRBV12-4	TRBJ1-2	NA	TGTGCCAGCAGTTTAGGGGGCAGGGAAAGAGTAGGTGGCTACACCTTC	CASSLGGRERVGGYTF
NA	TRBV28	TRBJ1-1	TRBD1	TGTGCCAGCAGTTTGACAGGGGACGGTAGTGGGGACACTGAAGCTTTCTTT	CASSLTGDGSGDTEAFF
NA	TRBV27	TRBJ2-7	NA	TGTGCCAGCAGTTTAAGGGGACCCCCTTACGAGCAGTACTTC	CASSLRGPPYEQYF
NA	TRBV7-8	TRBJ1-1	NA	TGTGCCAGCAGCTCGGGACTAGGACGGGCTTTCTTT	CASSSGLGRAFF
few	TRBV20-1	TRBJ1-2	TRBD1	TGCAGTTCAATACAGGGGGCGAATGGCTACACCTTC	CSSIQGANGYTF
once	TRBV18	TRBJ2-7	TRBD1	TGTGCCAGCTCACCGAGGACAGGGGCTTTCGGCGAGCAGTACTTC	CASSPRTGAFGEQYF
NA	TRBV4-2	TRBJ2-7	NA	TGTGCCAGCAGCCAAGGTGCGCCGGGCCAATGGGTTCTGGACGAGCAGTACTTC	CASSQGAPGQWVLDEQYF
few	TRBV20-1	TRBJ2-3	TRBD1	TGCAGTGGCCAGGGACAGGGGGCTGGAGATACGCAGTATTTT	CSGQGQGAGDTQYF
NA	TRBV7-2	TRBJ2-3	TRBD2	TGTGCCAGCAGCCTTATAGCGGGGGGTAGCACAGATACGCAGTATTTT	CASSLIAGGSTDTQYF
NA	TRBV7-2	TRBJ2-1	NA	TGTGCCAGCAGCCGTACGCGGGGATACAATGAGCAGTTCTTC	CASSRTRGYNEQFF